The rows below give T cell receptor beta chains drawn from one sample of a study of blood T cell repertoires in COVID-19. Sequencing used immunoSEQ multiplex PCR; TCRdb keeps in-frame clones, though not all of them. Of fewer than 150,000 clones in the sample, less than 90% were seen once. Sample: peripheral blood. The receptors here all came from a man between 65 and 85 years old who had recovered from COVID-19. The CDR3 runs from the conserved cysteine through the conserved F or W. The order of the fields is D gene, clone size, V gene, J gene, CDR3 DNA, CDR3 protein. A D gene is named only where the DNA matches it firmly. Some rows have no size entry. The others give once, few or many, or a class for an expanded clone.

>TRBD1|once|TRBV7-9|TRBJ1-2
TGTGCCAGCAGCTTCGGGACAGGGGAAGACTATGGCTACACCTTC
CASSFGTGEDYGYTF
>.|.|TRBV5-1|TRBJ2-5
TGCGCCAGCAGCTTTACAGGTGCCCAAGAGACCCAGTACTTC
CASSFTGAQETQYF
>.|.|TRBV5-1|TRBJ2-6
TGCGCCAGCAGCTTCCCTAGGTCGGTCTCTGGGGCCAACGTCCTGACTTTC
CASSFPRSVSGANVLTF
>.|.|TRBV6-5|TRBJ1-5
TGTGCCAGCAGTCCATCCACGGGGGGGTGGCCCCAGCATTTT
CASSPSTGGWPQHF
>TRBD1|.|TRBV30|TRBJ1-5
TGTGCCTGGAGTAACCCGGGACAGGTCAATCAGCCCCAGCATTTT
CAWSNPGQVNQPQHF
>TRBD2|.|TRBV7-9|TRBJ2-1
TGTGCCAGCAGCTTTAGAGGCGGGAGGGTAGGCTACAATGAGCAGTTCTTC
CASSFRGGRVGYNEQFF
>.|.|TRBV13|TRBJ1-2
TGTGCCAGCAGCTTAGGCCCCTACAGGGCAAACTATGGCTACACCTTC
CASSLGPYRANYGYTF
>.|.|TRBV5-8|TRBJ1-4
TGTGCCAGCAGCTTTCGGGGGGAAAAACTGTTTTTT
CASSFRGEKLFF
>TRBD2|few|TRBV11-2|TRBJ2-3
TGTGCCAGCAGCTTAGATCGGGGGGAAACAGATACGCAGTATTTT
CASSLDRGETDTQYF
>TRBD1|.|TRBV2|TRBJ2-1
TGTGCCAGCAGTCTGGACAGGGCGGGATTAAGTGAGCAGTTCTTC
CASSLDRAGLSEQFF
>.|.|TRBV5-1|TRBJ2-5
TGCGCCAGCAGCCCTGGGAGCACTCAAGAGACCCAGTACTTC
CASSPGSTQETQYF
>TRBD2|.|TRBV2|TRBJ2-7
TGTGCCAGCAGTGAACTAGCGGGCTCGGTATACGAGCAGTACTTC
CASSELAGSVYEQYF
>TRBD2|.|TRBV2|TRBJ2-1
TGTGCCAGCAGTAGGGAGGGGAATGAGCAGTTCTTC
CASSREGNEQFF
>.|.|TRBV27|TRBJ2-7
TGTGCCAGCCGAATTACAGGTTCCTACGAGCAGTACTTC
CASRITGSYEQYF
>.|.|TRBV12-3/TRBV12-4|TRBJ1-1
TGTGCCAGCAGTTTTAATATGAACACTGAAGCTTTCTTT
CASSFNMNTEAFF
>.|.|TRBV18|TRBJ2-7
TGTGCCAGCTCACCATCCACCTACGAGCAGTACTTC
CASSPSTYEQYF
>TRBD1|.|TRBV29-1|TRBJ1-2
TGCAGCGTTGTTGGACAGGGACTTAACTATGGCTACACCTTC
CSVVGQGLNYGYTF
>.|.|TRBV18|TRBJ2-6
TGTGCCAGCTCCGGGTCGACAGTCTCTGGGGCCAACGTCCTGACTTTC
CASSGSTVSGANVLTF
>TRBD1|.|TRBV5-1|TRBJ2-1
TGCGCCAGCAGCTTTAGGACAGGGGTCCAGTTCTTC
CASSFRTGVQFF
>.|.|TRBV28|TRBJ1-1
TGTGCCAGCATCCCCGGGACACGGAACACTGAAGCTTTCTTT
CASIPGTRNTEAFF
>.|.|TRBV7-2|TRBJ2-1
TGTGCCAGCAGCCACTCCCCAGAATTAGCGGATTTTCAGTTCTTC
CASSHSPELADFQFF
>.|.|TRBV7-2|TRBJ1-5
TGTGCCAGCAGCAGGAACCAGGGGTCCAATCAGCCCCAGCATTTT
CASSRNQGSNQPQHF
>.|.|TRBV30|TRBJ2-7
TGTGCCTGGAGTTCGGGACACGGAGAATACGAGCAGTACTTC
CAWSSGHGEYEQYF
>.|.|TRBV28|TRBJ1-3
TGTGCCAGCAGTAGGGGCGACTCTGGAAACACCATATATTTT
CASSRGDSGNTIYF
>.|.|TRBV4-1|TRBJ1-2
TGCGCCAGCAGCCAAGAAGACTATCGCTACACCTTC
CASSQEDYRYTF
>TRBD1|.|TRBV27|TRBJ1-5
TGTGCCAGCAGTTTAAAAGGGGGCTGGAGCAATCAGCCCCAGCATTTT
CASSLKGGWSNQPQHF
>TRBD1|once|TRBV19|TRBJ1-2
TGTGCCAGTGTGGACAGGGTCTATGGCTACACCTTC
CASVDRVYGYTF
>.|.|TRBV5-1|TRBJ2-7
TGCGCCAGCAGCTTGGGACCAGGGGTCAGCTCCTACGAGCAGTACTTC
CASSLGPGVSSYEQYF
>TRBD1|.|TRBV6-5|TRBJ1-2
TGTGCCAGCAGCCCGAGGGACAGACCTAACTATGGCTACACCTTC
CASSPRDRPNYGYTF
>.|.|TRBV18|TRBJ2-3
TGTGCCAGCTCACCACCGGTTAGGGGCCCAGATACGCAGTATTTT
CASSPPVRGPDTQYF
>.|.|TRBV9|TRBJ1-2
TGTGCCAGCAGCGTAGCTCTAGGGGGAGGCTACACCTTC
CASSVALGGGYTF
>TRBD1|.|TRBV5-6|TRBJ2-2
TGTGCCAGCAGCTTAGGGTCGGGACAGATGGACACCGGGGAGCTGTTTTTT
CASSLGSGQMDTGELFF
>.|.|TRBV4-1|TRBJ1-2
TGCGCCAGCAGCCTAATGGAGGGGAGCCCCTATGGCTACACCTTC
CASSLMEGSPYGYTF
>.|.|TRBV3-1/TRBV3-2|TRBJ2-3
TGTGCCAGCAGCCAAGCCAGGGTGTCAACAGATACGCAGTATTTT
CASSQARVSTDTQYF
>.|.|TRBV5-5|TRBJ2-7
TGTGCCAGCAGCCGCACGACTTGGTCCTACGAGCAGTACTTC
CASSRTTWSYEQYF
>TRBD1|.|TRBV27|TRBJ1-2
TGTGCCAGCAGTTTAGCCGGGACAGGGGATGGCTACACCTTC
CASSLAGTGDGYTF
>TRBD2|.|TRBV18|TRBJ2-7
TGTGCCAGCTCCGGGGGACTAGCGGGAGTCGACGAGCAGTACTTC
CASSGGLAGVDEQYF
>.|once|TRBV13|TRBJ2-3
TGTGCCAGCAGCTTCTCCGGTATCATCGTATCGCAGTATTTT
CASSFSGIIVSQYF
>TRBD2|.|TRBV11-1|TRBJ2-5
TGTGCCAGCCGGGGAGGACTAGCTAGGGAGACCCAGTACTTC
CASRGGLARETQYF
>.|.|TRBV6-2/TRBV6-3|TRBJ2-7
TGTGCCAGCAGTTACTGGCGGGCCTCCTACGAGCAGTACTTC
CASSYWRASYEQYF
>TRBD2|.|TRBV7-3|TRBJ2-1
TGTGCCAGCAGCCCGGGTAATGGCGGGAGGTTAGACAATGAGCAGTTCTTC
CASSPGNGGRLDNEQFF
>.|once|TRBV28|TRBJ2-1
TGTGCCAGCAGTCCCCACGGGGGTGTTAATGAGCAGTTCTTC
CASSPHGGVNEQFF
>TRBD1|.|TRBV18|TRBJ1-2
TGTGCCAGCTCACCCACCGGGACAGCTTTCCCATATGGCTACACCTTC
CASSPTGTAFPYGYTF
>.|.|TRBV2|TRBJ2-7
TGTGCCAGCAGCCAGGGGTACTACGAGCAGTACTTC
CASSQGYYEQYF
>TRBD1|.|TRBV4-1|TRBJ2-5
TGCGCCAGCAGCCAGGAATATACAGGGGGAGAGACCCAGTACTTC
CASSQEYTGGETQYF
>TRBD1|.|TRBV5-4|TRBJ2-7
TGTGCCAGCAGCCACCGGGACAGCCCCTACGAGCAGTACTTC
CASSHRDSPYEQYF
>.|.|TRBV20-1|TRBJ2-7
TGCAGTGTGACAGGCGGGTACGAGCAGTACTTC
CSVTGGYEQYF
>.|.|TRBV27|TRBJ2-7
TGTGCCAGCAGTGCGTCTGGGACTGGATCATACGAGCAGTACTTC
CASSASGTGSYEQYF
>.|.|TRBV2|TRBJ2-4
TGTGCCAGCAGGACAGGAGTAGCCAAAAACATTCAGTACTTC
CASRTGVAKNIQYF
>TRBD2|.|TRBV9|TRBJ2-3
TGTGCCAGCAGCGTAGTCGGCGGGAGTCATAGTACGCAGTATTTT
CASSVVGGSHSTQYF
>TRBD1|.|TRBV19|TRBJ2-7
TGTGCCAGTAGTATTCGGGACAGGGGAACCTACGAGCAGTACTTC
CASSIRDRGTYEQYF
>.|.|TRBV27|TRBJ1-5
TGTGCCAGCAGTTTCGTCGGGGGGACGAGTCATAGCAATCAGCCCCAGCATTTT
CASSFVGGTSHSNQPQHF